What follows are 28 T cell receptor beta chains derived from one specimen sequenced in a study of OX40 agonist ivuxolimab in advanced cancers. Assay: immunoSEQ multiplex PCR; the TCRdb copy retains only in-frame clones and omits some. The sample contains about 54,000 clones, over 80% of which appear only once. The sample consisted of CD4+ or CD8+ T cells sorted from blood, taken in a trial of the OX40 agonist ivuxolimab. These receptors all stem from an adult with an advanced solid tumor such as melanoma, head and neck, liver or kidney cancer.

The chain uses TRBV5-4 and TRBJ2-7, with a weak D call TRBD2 (5 bases). V gave up 0 bases and J gave up 2 bases, with 12 bases separating them. The CDR3 extends over 15 amino acids. Germline-derived CDR1 and CDR2 are SGHNT and YYREEE (reference sequence). In DNA form, the CDR3 reads TGTGCCAGCAGCTTGGACGGGAACTCCCCCTACGAGCAGTACTTC. Translated, it gives CASSLDGNSPYEQYF.

The rearrangement joins TRBV2 to TRBJ2-7; TRBD2 agrees at 7 bases. Per the germline V gene, CDR1 is SNHLY and CDR2 is FYNNEI. V was pared by 2 bases and J by 4 bases, with 11 bases of the junction left unmatched. This CDR3 comprises 16 residues. CDR3 in amino acids: CASSEFWRGRNYEQYF. Here the CDR3 DNA reads TGTGCCAGCAGTGAATTTTGGCGGGGGAGGAATTACGAGCAGTACTTC.

The V and J genes are TRBV5-4 and TRBJ2-2; TRBD2 agrees at 7 bases. Losses at the gene ends were 4 bases for V and 1 base for J; bases not matched to a gene: 7. The germline V gene has CDR1 SGHNT and CDR2 YYREEE (reference sequence). The CDR3 contains 16 residues. CDR3 sequence: CASSPAAGMNTGELFF. DNA of the CDR3: TGTGCCAGCAGCCCGGCAGCGGGAATGAACACCGGGGAGCTGTTTTTT.

CDR3 residues: CAWQASFSYEQYF. The CDR3 region has the DNA TGTGCCTGGCAAGCCTCCTTCTCCTACGAGCAGTACTTC. The chain recombines TRBV30 with TRBJ2-7, with D uncertain. Germline CDR1 reads GTSNPN; CDR2 reads SVGIG (reference sequence). This CDR3 is built from 13 residues. V lost 5 bases to trimming and J lost 0 bases, with 11 bases between them.

This clone appeared a single time. The chain uses TRBV19 and TRBJ1-2; unclear D gene. The ends were cut back, 3 bases at V and 0 bases at J, with 2 bases in the middle. The CDR3 spans 12 residues. Germline lookup yields CDR1 LNHDA and CDR2 SQIVND (reference sequence). CDR3 in amino acids: CASSIPNYGYTF. CDR3 nucleotide sequence: TGTGCCAGTAGTATCCCTAACTATGGCTACACCTTC.

For the CDR3, the DNA is TGTGCCATCCCTTCCGGGCTAGCGGGAGGTTCAGATACGCAGTATTTT. It translates to CAIPSGLAGGSDTQYF. The chain is built from TRBV7-9 and TRBJ2-3, with TRBD2 matching over 11 bases. With V trimmed by 10 bases and J by 4 bases, 13 bases remained unmatched. The CDR3 extends over 16 amino acids. From germline, CDR1 is SEHNR and CDR2 FQNEAQ (reference sequence).

CDR3 in DNA: TGTGCCAGCAGCCCGAGCGGGAGGTGGGATGAGCAGTTCTTC. This encodes CASSPSGRWDEQFF. The chain employs TRBV7-9 and TRBJ2-1, with TRBD2 identical over 9 bases. V trimming: 5 bases; J trimming: 8 bases; junction bases outside the gene matches: 7. The CDR3 covers 14 residues. Germline loops: CDR1 SEHNR, CDR2 FQNEAQ (reference sequence).

The chain has TRBV5-1 and TRBJ2-3; tentative D call: TRBD2 (6 bases). Germline CDR1 and CDR2: SGHRS and YFSETQ. The germline V and J ends were trimmed by 2 bases and 1 base, with 8 bases remaining between them. The CDR3 is 14 amino acids. The CDR3 spells CASSFGTGTDTQYF. DNA for the CDR3: TGCGCCAGCAGCTTTGGGACTGGCACAGATACGCAGTATTTT.

This clone was picked up a small number of times. The chain recombines TRBV18 with TRBJ2-1; 7 bases agree with TRBD2. This CDR3 spans 16 amino acids. CDR1 is KGHSH, CDR2 LQKENI, per germline. The V gene end was trimmed by 0 bases and the J gene end by 10 bases; junction bases not matched to a gene: 12. This CDR3 is CASSPPASAGFGEQFF. CDR3 nucleotides: TGTGCCAGCTCACCACCGGCGTCAGCGGGATTCGGCGAGCAGTTCTTC.

The chain is built from TRBV7-2 and TRBJ2-7; 10 bases are a match to TRBD1. Germline trimming cut 4 bases from V and 4 bases from J; bases unmatched to any gene: 4. This CDR3 comprises 14 residues. Per the germline V gene, CDR1 is SGHTA and CDR2 is FQGNSA. This CDR3 reads CASSSRQGAYEQYF. CDR3 bases: TGTGCCAGCAGCTCCCGACAGGGGGCTTACGAGCAGTACTTC.

V is TRBV5-6 and J is TRBJ1-5; tentative D call: TRBD1 (5 bases). The CDR3 totals 15 residues. From germline, CDR1 is SGHDT and CDR2 YYEEEE. V was clipped by 5 bases and J by 3 bases, with 15 bases between them. The CDR3 protein is CASSFSGSLNQPQHF. In nucleotides, the CDR3 is TGTGCCAGCAGTTTTTCAGGGAGCCTCAATCAGCCCCAGCATTTT.

The chain couples TRBV5-1 to TRBJ2-1; D is possibly TRBD1 (5 bases). The germline gives CDR1 SGHRS, CDR2 YFSETQ. The germline V and J ends were trimmed by 1 base and 6 bases, with 17 bases remaining between them. The CDR3 spans 16 residues. CDR3 coding DNA: TGCGCCAGCAGCTTGCTTGGGCCAGGGTCGGGCAATGAGCAGTTCTTC. It specifies CASSLLGPGSGNEQFF.

This clone was recorded only once. This chain joins TRBV13 and TRBJ2-5; TRBD1 agrees at 11 bases. The CDR3 has 15 residues. V shed 4 bases and J 11 bases; nucleotides not matched to a gene: 12. Germline assignment: CDR1 PRHDT and CDR2 FYEKMQ (reference sequence). The CDR3 loop reads CASSSMDRGPGEQYF. DNA of the CDR3: TGTGCCAGCAGCTCTATGGACAGGGGGCCTGGAGAGCAGTACTTC.

The chain carries TRBV6-5 and TRBJ1-1; D unresolved. Trimming removed 2 bases at V and 6 bases at J, with 4 bases between. In germline, CDR1 is MNHEY, CDR2 SVGAGI. The CDR3 has 11 residues. The CDR3 DNA sequence: TGTGCCAGCAGTTACACGGCTGAAGCTTTCTTT. Its protein product is CASSYTAEAFF.

This clone has just a few counts. V is TRBV29-1 and J is TRBJ2-7, with 7 bases that match TRBD2. The CDR3 runs to 15 residues. After removal of 3 bases from V and 4 bases from J, the junction contained 12 bases not matched to a gene. The germline CDR1 and CDR2 sequences are SQVTM and ANQGSEA. The CDR3, as DNA: TGCAGCGTTGAGGGGACCACTAGCGAGACTTACGAGCAGTACTTC. Translating gives CSVEGTTSETYEQYF.

The genes are TRBV30 and TRBJ2-3, with no clear D. Trimming stripped 7 bases from V and 2 bases from J, with 13 bases between. Germline CDR1 and CDR2: GTSNPN and SVGIG (reference sequence). CDR3 length: 13 amino acids. CDR3 sequence reads: CASTISLTDTQYF. The CDR3, as DNA: TGTGCCTCCACTATATCACTCACAGATACGCAGTATTTT.

The chain uses TRBV7-8 and TRBJ1-5; D is possibly TRBD1 (5 bases). This CDR3 region has 15 residues. V lost 2 bases and J 3 bases, leaving 11 bases between the germline ends. CDR1 and CDR2 (germline): SGHVS, FQNEAQ. This CDR3 reads CASSLRGRNNQPQHF. Written as DNA, the CDR3 is TGTGCCAGCAGCTTACGGGGCAGAAACAATCAGCCCCAGCATTTT.

The chain has TRBV7-3 and TRBJ2-1, with TRBD1 matching 12 bases. Per the germline V gene, CDR1 is SGHTA and CDR2 is FQGTGA. The CDR3 consists of 17 residues. V lost 8 bases to trimming and J lost 7 bases; unmatched junction nucleotides: 15. The CDR3 protein is CASSINSGTGGGNEQFF. The CDR3, as DNA: TGTGCCAGCTCTATCAATTCCGGGACAGGGGGCGGGAATGAGCAGTTCTTC. Full variable domain (missing parts from reference TRBV7-3 and TRBJ2-1): GAGVSQTPSNKVTEKGKYVELRCDPISGHTALYWYRQSLGQGPEFLIYFQGTGAADDSGLPNDRFFAVRPEGSVSTLKIQRTERGDSAVYLCASSINSGTGGGNEQFFGPGTRLTVL.

The chain couples TRBV19 to TRBJ2-7, with a weak D call TRBD1 (6 bases). Per germline, CDR1 LNHDA and CDR2 SQIVND (reference sequence). The CDR3 is 13 amino acids. The V end was cut by 6 bases, the J end by 7 bases, with 16 bases between. The DNA for the CDR3 is TGTGCCAGTAGAGAACAGGGAAGTGGTGAGCAGTACTTC. It yields the protein CASREQGSGEQYF.

This rearrangement joins TRBV19 to TRBJ1-2; the match to TRBD1 covers 10 bases. CDR3 length equals 15 residues. CDR1 and CDR2 (germline): LNHDA, SQIVND (reference sequence). J lost 5 bases, V lost 6 bases, and 9 bases had no gene match. CDR3 amino acids: CASSSTGGIAYGYTF. CDR3 nucleotides: TGTGCCAGTAGCTCGACAGGGGGCATTGCATATGGCTACACCTTC. Combining the CDR3 with reference TRBV19 and TRBJ1-2 gives the whole variable domain DGGITQSPKYLFRKEGQNVTLSCEQNLNHDAMYWYRQDPGQGLRLIYYSQIVNDFQKGDIAEGYSVSREKKESFPLTVTSAQKNPTAFYLCASSSTGGIAYGYTFGSGTRLTVV.

The CDR3 region has the DNA TGTGCCAGCAGCCGAGGGTCCATCGGGGAGACCCAGTACTTC. It codes for CASSRGSIGETQYF. The chain is built from TRBV7-3 and TRBJ2-5; D is possibly TRBD2 (5 bases). Germline V gene data show CDR1 as SGHTA and CDR2 as FQGTGA. V gave up 5 bases and J gave up 5 bases, with 15 bases separating them. The CDR3 extends over 14 amino acids. Filled out from reference TRBV7-3 and TRBJ2-5, the complete variable domain reads GAGVSQTPSNKVTEKGKYVELRCDPISGHTALYWYRQSLGQGPEFLIYFQGTGAADDSGLPNDRFFAVRPEGSVSTLKIQRTERGDSAVYLCASSRGSIGETQYFGPGTRLLVL.

Here the CDR3 reads CASQGVDYGYTF. CDR3 nucleotide sequence: TGTGCCAGTCAGGGTGTGGACTATGGCTACACCTTC. The genes are TRBV6-1 and TRBJ1-2; weak D call: TRBD1 (5 bases). This CDR3 has 12 residues. Germline-derived CDR1 and CDR2 are MNHNS and SASEGT. V was cut by 9 bases and J by 3 bases, with 11 bases left in between.

V is TRBV29-1 and J is TRBJ1-1; no clear D. The V gene's germline CDR1 is SQVTM and CDR2 ANQGSEA. CDR3 size: 15 residues. The V end lost 6 bases, the J end lost 1 base, and 18 bases lay between the germline ends. CDR3 loop: CSVDDPAGTNTEAFF. For the CDR3, the DNA is TGCAGCGTGGACGACCCGGCGGGTACGAACACTGAAGCTTTCTTT.

V gene TRBV4-1 combines with J gene TRBJ2-2; TRBD1 or TRBD2 may be the D gene (5 bases each). The germline V gene encodes CDR1 MGHRA and CDR2 YSYEKL. The V gene lost 3 bases and the J gene lost 2 bases, with 13 bases spanning the gap. This CDR3 is 16 amino acids long. For the CDR3, the DNA is TGCGCCAGCAGCCACTTCACCGGGACCAACACCGGGGAGCTGTTTTTT. Protein sequence: CASSHFTGTNTGELFF.

The chain links TRBV19 to TRBJ1-2; the D gene is possibly TRBD1 (5 bases). In germline, CDR1 is LNHDA, CDR2 SQIVND (reference sequence). This CDR3 region has 14 residues. V lost 3 bases and J 1 base, leaving 9 bases between the germline ends. The CDR3 DNA follows: TGTGCCAGTAGTATCGGGGGGTATAACTATGGCTACACCTTC. It specifies CASSIGGYNYGYTF.

The rearrangement links TRBV5-1 to TRBJ2-1; 7 nucleotides line up with TRBD2. Trimming removed 5 bases from V and 5 bases from J; junction bases left unmatched: 10. The CDR3 consists of 15 residues. CDR1 is SGHRS, CDR2 YFSETQ, per germline. The CDR3: CASSIGTTTDNEQFF. For the CDR3, the DNA is TGCGCCAGCAGTATAGGGACTACAACTGACAATGAGCAGTTCTTC.

The gene calls are TRBV27 and TRBJ1-1; D remains unclear. The V and J ends lost 5 bases and 6 bases respectively, with 13 bases between them. Germline V lookup: CDR1 MNHEY, CDR2 SMNVEV (reference sequence). The CDR3 consists of 13 residues. Here the CDR3 DNA reads TGTGCCAGCAGTCCTCGGACTCTTTCTGAAGCTTTCTTT. It is translated as CASSPRTLSEAFF.

In regard to this clone: The same CDR3 can be traced to other DNA sequences in this sample. The CDR3 here is CASSLDGYTEAFF. The CDR3 DNA sequence: TGCGCCAGCAGCTTGGATGGATACACTGAAGCTTTCTTT. The gene calls are TRBV5-1 and TRBJ1-1, with D unclear. Germline-derived CDR1 and CDR2 are SGHRS and YFSETQ. Trimming left V 0 bases short and J 3 bases short, with 6 bases between. The CDR3 consists of 13 residues.